This entry concerns a single TCR beta chain. In the authors' methods: Amplification of reference gene primers provided the estimated nucleated cell counts. TCRdb's table, derived via immunoSEQ multiplex PCR, lists solely in-frame clones and lacks some. From that table come the V and J calls and clone size; the DNA was used to work out D and trimming. The sample yields approximately 67,000 clones, over 70% seen once. The CDR3 has 16 amino acids. The V end was cut by 3 bases, the J end by 3 bases, with 18 bases between. Germline V gene lookup returns CDR1 PRHDT and CDR2 FYEKMQ (reference sequence). This sample stems from a study of blood T cell repertoires in COVID-19. On the study more broadly: Both acute and convalescent COVID-19 samples were obtained from the United States, Italy and Spain.

The sample taken for sequencing was peripheral blood. This sequence originates from a man aged 45-65 years with active COVID-19. V usage is TRBV13 and J usage is TRBJ2-7, with D maybe TRBD2 (7 bases). The CDR3: CASSFKGRGDNYEQYF. The CDR3 DNA sequence: TGTGCCAGCAGCTTCAAGGGGAGGGGGGATAACTACGAGCAGTACTTC.